This paragraph covers one T cell receptor beta chain sequence. Its antigen is still unknown. Nothing much larger sits one base from this clone, and base qualities are not available. The sample belongs to a study of blood T cells in healthy people across ages (dated by TCRdb to between 2014 and 2017). In terms of the full investigation: In model experiments, template switching captured roughly one uniquely barcoded TCR beta cDNA molecule for every two T cells. The study measured age-related changes in TCR beta repertoire diversity using deep sequencing normalized with unique cDNA molecular identifiers. Donors were grouped into four age groups: young (average about 15 years), middle-aged (roughly 37), aged (around 66) and long-lived (approximately 75). To avoid experimental bias, donors of different ages were spread randomly across the sequencing lanes. Two additional independent replicas of 1 million unique cDNA reads from the same blood draw were analyzed for two donors (one aged 18 to 30 and one aged 80 or older). Here is what the overall study found, with its caveats: Total diversity estimates from one million sequenced T cells were considered lower bounds and underestimates. Conclusive comparison of naive and antigen-experienced compartments was prevented by the profiling of bulk unsorted PBMCs. As age increased, observed TCR beta diversity per million T cells dropped in a roughly linear way, and a significant reduction was already evident by age about 40. The percentage of naive T cells measured by flow cytometry correlated strongly with observed TCR beta diversity. The CMV infection status of donors was not known, potentially confounding age-related changes in expanded clonotypes. Compared with the aged group, more naive CD4+ T cells, fewer expanded clones and increased TCR diversity were shown by the long-lived group, suggesting age selection.

Systemically healthy Caucasian individuals from Russia, 35 to 50 in total and aged roughly 6 to 100 years, were included as donors. About 10 milliliters of peripheral blood were collected from each donor into EDTA-treated Vacutainer tubes. Ficoll-Paque density-gradient centrifugation was used to isolate PBMCs, with at least 6 million per sample. Trizol reagent was used to extract total RNA from the PBMCs, yielding at least 5.5 micrograms per sample. Naive CD45RAhigh/CD27high T cell percentages were measured by flow cytometry on a PBMC aliquot from every donor. V is pruned by 4 bases and J by 1 base, leaving 11 bases of the junction without a gene match. Inclusive of the bounding cysteine and phenylalanine, the CDR3 is 18 residues long. Only the CDR3 portion is preserved as DNA: 54 bases, with reading frame beginning at the first base. The germline V gene sets CDR1 to SGHDN and CDR2 to FVKESK. The library was produced with 5' RACE. Sequencing used an Illumina HiSeq 2500. A second PCR of about 7 to 12 cycles was performed with a sample-barcoded 5' primer and a J-beta primer mix. A unique molecular identifier was introduced onto each TCR beta cDNA molecule by a template-switch 5' adaptor carrying 12 random nucleotides. Each sample yielded at least 2.5 million CDR3-containing paired-end reads. All of the RNA was converted into first-strand cDNA using the Mint cDNA synthesis kit, with a TRBC-specific oligonucleotide serving as the primer. After uracil-DNA glycosylase treatment, a first 18-cycle PCR used universal primers M1SS and BC2_uni_R on all cDNA. The authors' pipeline ran thus. Each sample was normalized by randomly selecting 1 million high-quality reads, each carrying a distinct molecular identifier. Instead of being binned into consensus sequences, reads that shared molecular identifiers were thrown out. MiTCR, run with a Q25 quality threshold and the strictest error-elimination algorithm, handled CDR3 identification, clonotype clustering and error correction. A nonparametric unseen species model with Euler transformation was used to estimate a lower bound on total TCR beta diversity. TCRdb reanalyzed the raw reads on its own, using fastp at Q25 for trimming and MiXCR for clone calling, and kept in-frame beta chains. Rows with a matching CDR3 protein are joined into one entry that keeps the most common DNA and genes. The V and J calls were determined by TCRdb, not by the authors. This sample lists about 730,000 distinct CDR3 sequences; 40% to 45% were detected once. Together, the top ten hold about 20% of the sample.

The chain is made from TRBV14 and TRBJ1-2; 11 junctional bases match TRBD1. This TCR was recovered from a woman aged 60-75 years in good health. The sequenced sample consisted of blood. The CDR3 has the sequence CASSPDRDRGWSNYGYTF. The base sequence is TGTGCCAGCAGCCCCGACCGGGACAGGGGGTGGAGTAACTATGGCTACACCTTC.